These T cell receptor beta chains were read from a single sample in a study of blood T cells in healthy people across ages. Each CDR3 protein is one row after TCRdb ran MiXCR on the 5' RACE reads. Of hundreds of thousands of distinct CDR3 sequences in the sample, roughly three fifths were seen once. The sequencing input was blood. The source is a man aged 40-49 years in good health. Both conserved end residues are part of each CDR3. D genes are given only for firm matches. Clone size is stated in some rows and not others, as once, few, many or a class when expanded.

J gene	D gene	V gene	clone size	CDR3 DNA	CDR3 protein
TRBJ2-7	.	TRBV13	.	TGTGCCGGCAGCTTCCGGGACGGCTTATACAATGAGCAGTACTTC	CAGSFRDGLYNEQYF
TRBJ2-7	.	TRBV20-1	few	TGCAGTGCTGGGAGGGGGAGAGAACGGTACGAGCAGTACTTC	CSAGRGRERYEQYF
TRBJ1-5	TRBD1	TRBV10-3	.	TGTGCCATCAGAGCGGACAGGGCCAATCAGCCCCAGCATTTT	CAIRADRANQPQHF
TRBJ2-3	.	TRBV25-1	few	TGTGCCAGCAGCACCCTTGGAGGGGGCACAGATACGCAGTATTTT	CASSTLGGGTDTQYF
TRBJ2-1	TRBD1	TRBV2	.	TGTGCCAGCACCGCGGACAGGCAGAGTTACAATGAGCAGTTCTTC	CASTADRQSYNEQFF
TRBJ2-1	.	TRBV12-3/TRBV12-4	many	TGTGCCAGCCACAGACCCCCCGGCGGAGTTGCAGGCAATGAGCAGTTCTTC	CASHRPPGGVAGNEQFF
TRBJ2-5	.	TRBV5-1	few	TGCGCCAGCAGCTTGGAAGGACGGCGAGAGACCCAGTACTTC	CASSLEGRRETQYF
TRBJ1-2	.	TRBV20-1	few	TGCAGTGCCACCGGGACGGACTCATCGGTCAACTATGGCTACACCTTC	CSATGTDSSVNYGYTF
TRBJ2-1	.	TRBV11-3	few	TGTGCCAGCAGCTTAATAGACGGGAATGAGCAGTTCTTC	CASSLIDGNEQFF
TRBJ1-2	.	TRBV10-3	few	TGTGCCATCAGTGAAGGTGGCGAAGGCTACACCTTC	CAISEGGEGYTF
TRBJ2-5	.	TRBV24-1	.	TGTGCCACTGAGGACAGAGAAGAGACCCAGTACTTC	CATEDREETQYF